Listed below are T cell receptor beta chains from one sample, sequenced in a study of blood T cells in healthy people across ages. MiXCR was run by TCRdb on the 5' RACE reads, yielding one entry per CDR3 protein. The repertoire holds around 800,000 distinct CDR3 sequences, roughly 25% seen once, with approximately 2.9% in the top ten. These same records also appear under a second study, on T cells of mothers and their children.

Specimen: blood. Source of these receptors: a boy younger than 18 in good health. The CDR3 runs from the conserved cysteine through the conserved F or W. D genes are given only for firm matches. Some rows mark clone size as missing; the rest say once, few, many or name a class of expanded clone.

V gene,D gene,clone size,J gene,CDR3 protein,CDR3 DNA
TRBV12-5,TRBD1,.,TRBJ2-7,CASGGPGTAYEQYF,TGTGCTAGTGGTGGCCCCGGGACAGCGTACGAGCAGTACTTC
TRBV5-1,.,.,TRBJ2-3,CASSLGGNLDTQYF,TGCGCCAGCAGCTTGGGGGGTAATCTGGATACGCAGTATTTT
TRBV13,.,few,TRBJ2-1,CASSFRDGEGDEQFF,TGTGCCAGCAGCTTCAGGGATGGGGAAGGAGATGAGCAGTTCTTC
TRBV15,.,few,TRBJ2-1,CATSREGTGYEQFF,TGTGCCACCAGCAGAGAGGGGACCGGTTATGAGCAGTTCTTC
TRBV7-2,.,few,TRBJ2-1,CASSFKGGNEQFF,TGTGCCAGCAGCTTCAAGGGGGGCAATGAGCAGTTCTTC
TRBV9,TRBD1,.,TRBJ1-2,CASSAKKDRVVGYYGYTF,TGTGCCAGCAGCGCCAAAAAGGACAGGGTCGTTGGGTACTATGGCTACACCTTC
TRBV4-1,.,few,TRBJ2-7,CASSPRSTGAGYEQYF,TGCGCCAGCAGCCCACGGTCTACGGGGGCGGGCTACGAGCAGTACTTC
TRBV20-1,.,.,TRBJ1-1,CSADQGRSTEAFF,TGCAGTGCCGACCAGGGGCGCAGCACTGAAGCTTTCTTT
TRBV20-1,.,few,TRBJ2-1,CSASPPGTDYNEQFF,TGCAGTGCTAGTCCCCCGGGCACAGATTACAATGAGCAGTTCTTC
TRBV6-5,TRBD2,.,TRBJ2-2,CASSRSGGDGELFF,TGTGCCAGCAGCCGAAGCGGGGGGGACGGGGAGCTGTTTTTT
TRBV30,TRBD1,once,TRBJ2-6,CAWSVGTGASRGANVLTF,TGTGCCTGGAGTGTAGGGACAGGGGCCTCGAGAGGGGCCAACGTCCTGACTTTC
TRBV3-1,.,once,TRBJ2-1,CASSRGRHGASEQFF,TGTGCCAGCAGCCGGGGAAGACATGGGGCTAGTGAGCAGTTCTTC
TRBV7-9,TRBD1,.,TRBJ2-4,CASSWDRQAKNIQYF,TGTGCCAGCAGCTGGGACAGACAAGCCAAAAACATTCAGTACTTC
TRBV5-1,.,.,TRBJ2-2,CASNSENTGELFF,TGCGCCAGCAATTCGGAGAACACCGGGGAGCTGTTTTTT
TRBV27,TRBD1,few,TRBJ1-2,CASSGTGLGDGYTF,TGTGCCAGCAGTGGGACAGGATTGGGGGATGGCTACACCTTC
TRBV2,TRBD1,.,TRBJ2-1,CASSRTGVANEQFF,TGTGCCAGCAGTCGCACAGGGGTGGCCAATGAGCAGTTCTTC
TRBV11-2,TRBD1,.,TRBJ2-6,CASSLRQGGLRSSGANVLTF,TGTGCCAGCAGCTTACGACAGGGGGGACTACGCAGCTCTGGGGCCAACGTCCTGACTTTC
TRBV15,TRBD1,.,TRBJ1-1,CATSRTRTGPWGEAFF,TGTGCCACCAGCAGAACCCGGACAGGGCCTTGGGGTGAAGCTTTCTTT
TRBV7-9,.,few,TRBJ1-1,CASSLIELTKAFF,TGTGCCAGCAGCTTAATCGAGCTCACTAAAGCTTTCTTT
TRBV4-1,.,.,TRBJ2-4,CASSQVATYRLIQYF,TGCGCCAGCAGCCAAGTCGCGACTTATCGTCTCATTCAGTACTTC
TRBV5-5,.,few,TRBJ2-1,CASSLEGRGGYNEQFF,TGTGCCAGCAGCTTGGAGGGGCGGGGAGGCTACAATGAGCAGTTCTTC
TRBV28,TRBD1,few,TRBJ2-7,CASSLRTGLEQYF,TGTGCCAGCAGTCTCCGGACAGGACTCGAGCAGTACTTC
TRBV20-1,.,.,TRBJ2-3,CSAPLAPDTQYF,TGCAGTGCTCCGCTAGCGCCAGATACGCAGTATTTT
TRBV5-5,TRBD2,.,TRBJ2-5,CASSLDGGGPLVRFF,TGTGCCAGCAGCTTGGATGGCGGGGGGCCCCTCGTTCGGTTCTTC